The 25 T cell receptor beta chains reported below all come from one sample, sequenced in a study of T-cell reconstitution after alpha-beta-depleted transplantation in children. It was with unique molecular identifiers that the TCRbeta library was prepared. From the PCR reads, TCRdb called clonotypes with MiXCR, one entry per CDR3 protein. The sample records some 450,000 distinct CDR3 sequences, roughly 43% being singletons. Specimen: PBMCs, collected before TCRalphabeta/CD19-depleted stem cell transplant. These receptors originate from a girl aged 2-10 years with aplastic anemia, due to receive a stem cell transplant.

This chain uses TRBV20-1 with TRBJ2-1; 7 positions agree with TRBD2. From germline, CDR1 is DFQATT and CDR2 SNEGSKA (reference sequence). Trimming took 1 base from V and 3 from J; bases not matched to a gene: 9. This CDR3 has 16 amino acids. For the CDR3, the DNA is TGCAGTGCTAGAGTCACGTCCGCGGGAGACTACAATGAGCAGTTCTTC. It yields the protein CSARVTSAGDYNEQFF.

The CDR3 loop is CASSQDRGGYNEQFF. In nucleotides, the CDR3 is TGTGCCAGCAGCCAAGATAGGGGGGGTTACAATGAGCAGTTCTTC. The rearrangement links TRBV4-2 to TRBJ2-1, with D perhaps TRBD2 (7 bases). The CDR3 length is 15 residues. Germline V lookup: CDR1 LGHNA, CDR2 YNFKEQ. Between the trimmed V and J ends, which lost 0 bases and 4 bases, there was a span of 10 bases.

The chain uses TRBV4-2 and TRBJ1-5, with 11 bases that match TRBD1. The germline V gene encodes CDR1 LGHNA and CDR2 YNFKEQ. CDR3 length: 17 residues. Germline trimming cut 1 base from V and 4 bases from J; bases unmatched to any gene: 6. CDR3 coding DNA: TGTGCCAGCAGCCAAGTTGGCGGGACAGGGGGTAATCAGCCCCAGCATTTT. It specifies CASSQVGGTGGNQPQHF.

Only a few counts were recorded for this clonotype. The chain has TRBV7-6 and TRBJ1-2, with 7 nucleotides matching TRBD1. The CDR3 runs to 17 residues. The germline CDR1 and CDR2 sequences are SGHVS and FNYEAQ. V shed 0 bases and J 4 bases; nucleotides not matched to a gene: 11. Here the CDR3 DNA reads TGTGCCAGCAGCTTAGCGAGTAGGGACAGCCGCAGCTATGGCTACACCTTC. Residues: CASSLASRDSRSYGYTF.

The chain is built from TRBV7-3 and TRBJ1-1, with a possible D match to TRBD1 (6 bases). The CDR3 extends over 13 amino acids. CDR1 is SGHTA and CDR2 is FQGTGA in the germline V gene. The germline V and J ends were trimmed by 5 bases and 2 bases, with 9 bases remaining between them. CDR3 region: CASSGGRNTEAFF. CDR3 nucleotides: TGTGCCAGCAGCGGGGGCAGAAACACTGAAGCTTTCTTT.

The rearrangement joins TRBV29-1 to TRBJ2-1; D is possibly TRBD1 or TRBD2 (6 bases each). Germline CDR1 and CDR2: SQVTM and ANQGSEA. The CDR3 is made up of 13 amino acids. The CDR3 DNA follows: TGCGGCGCAGGGGAGGTGTGGGTCAATGAGCAGTTCTTC. It specifies CGAGEVWVNEQFF.

This clonotype was counted only a few times. The gene calls are TRBV7-6 and TRBJ1-2; D might be TRBD1 (6 bases). With 1 base removed from V and 2 bases from J, the gap between germline ends came to 11 bases. Looked up from germline, CDR1 is SGHVS and CDR2 is FNYEAQ. The CDR3 runs to 15 residues. CDR3 coding DNA: TGTGCCAGCAGCTTAGGGGGGGGCTACAACTATGGCTACACCTTC. Its protein is CASSLGGGYNYGYTF.

This clonotype was observed a handful of times. The CDR3 is CASSLASTQNQPQHF. The CDR3 nucleotides read TGTGCCAGCAGCTTAGCTAGTACCCAAAATCAGCCCCAGCATTTT. The gene calls are TRBV7-2 and TRBJ1-5; D not certain. From germline, CDR1 is SGHTA and CDR2 FQGNSA. V was cut by 0 bases and J by 4 bases, with 10 bases left in between. The CDR3 is 15 amino acids.

This clonotype was detected many times. The V call is TRBV5-5, the J call TRBJ2-7, with D unclear. Germline assignment: CDR1 SGHKS and CDR2 YYEKEE (reference sequence). There are 14 residues in the CDR3. Trimming took off 0 bases at V and 2 bases at J, with 9 bases between the two ends. The CDR3 reads CASSLEMDPYEQYF. The CDR3 DNA reads as TGTGCCAGCAGCTTGGAGATGGATCCCTACGAGCAGTACTTC.

The J gene is TRBJ2-6, the V gene TRBV28, with 7 bases lining up with TRBD1. Germline V lookup: CDR1 MDHEN, CDR2 SYDVKM. This CDR3 spans 15 amino acids. The junction had 6 bases not matched to a gene; V was cut back by 6 bases and J by 4 bases. The CDR3 protein is CASRPTGTGANVLTF. The CDR3 nucleotides read TGTGCCAGCAGACCGACAGGGACCGGGGCCAACGTCCTGACTTTC.

The chain combines TRBV7-9 with TRBJ1-1; D is undetermined. The CDR3 has 15 residues. The V end was cut by 3 bases, the J end by 0 bases, with 11 bases between. The germline gives CDR1 SEHNR, CDR2 FQNEAQ (reference sequence). In DNA form, the CDR3 reads TGTGCCAGCAGCTTCAATGTGCCAGTGAACACTGAAGCTTTCTTT. Its translation is CASSFNVPVNTEAFF.

There are a few counts of this clonotype. The rearrangement links TRBV6-5 to TRBJ2-7; TRBD1 is a possible D gene (6 bases). The V gene lost 0 bases and the J gene lost 3 bases, with 15 bases spanning the gap. The germline V gene encodes CDR1 MNHEY and CDR2 SVGAGI. CDR3 length: 16 residues. CDR3 coding DNA: TGTGCCAGCAGTTACTCCCCCGGACAGCCGGGCTACGAGCAGTACTTC. Amino acid sequence: CASSYSPGQPGYEQYF.

The chain uses TRBV10-3 and TRBJ1-2; possible D gene TRBD1, 6 bases. The V gene's germline CDR1 is ENHRY and CDR2 SYGVKD. V lost 6 bases to trimming and J lost 1 base, with 12 bases between them. The CDR3 is 14 residues long. The CDR3 region has the DNA TGTGCCATCAGGGGGGACACGATTAACTATGGCTACACCTTC. It is translated as CAIRGDTINYGYTF.

There are a few counts of this clonotype. V gene TRBV6-1 combines with J gene TRBJ2-1, with 7 bases identical to TRBD1. The trim removed 1 base at V and 9 bases at J, leaving 6 bases unmatched. The CDR3 consists of 14 residues. Germline V CDR1 and CDR2: MNHNS, SASEGT. The CDR3 reads CASSEGQGRSEQFF. The CDR3 DNA follows: TGTGCCAGCAGTGAAGGACAGGGACGAAGTGAGCAGTTCTTC.

The gene calls are TRBV28 and TRBJ2-2; TRBD1 matches at 7 bases. CDR1 is MDHEN, CDR2 SYDVKM, per germline. This CDR3 region has 18 residues. Germline trimming cut 3 bases from V and 4 bases from J; bases unmatched to any gene: 14. In DNA, the CDR3 is TGTGCCAGCAGTTTCATCTCGGGCAGGGACAGAAGCACCGGGGAGCTGTTTTTT. Protein sequence: CASSFISGRDRSTGELFF.

As regards this clonotype: This may arise from a read error, as a much more abundant clone is one base away. The chain links TRBV12-3 or TRBV12-4 to TRBJ2-7; 9 positions match TRBD1. CDR3 length equals 14 residues. This chain's CDR3 is CASRTSDRGYEHYF. The CDR3 nucleotides read TGTGCCAGCAGAACCTCGGACAGGGGATACGAGCACTACTTC.

This clonotype was observed a handful of times. This chain links TRBV20-1 with TRBJ2-1; 10 bases are shared with TRBD2. This CDR3 is 17 amino acids long. Germline V gene sequence: CDR1 DFQATT, CDR2 SNEGSKA (reference sequence). The V gene end was trimmed by 3 bases and the J gene end by 0 bases; junction bases not matched to a gene: 8. This chain's CDR3 is CSASIIGLAASYNEQFF. In nucleotides, the CDR3 is TGCAGTGCTAGCATCATCGGACTAGCGGCCTCCTACAATGAGCAGTTCTTC.

The rearrangement links TRBV20-1 to TRBJ1-2; 7 bases fit TRBD1. This CDR3 has 15 amino acids. Germline CDR1 DFQATT, CDR2 SNEGSKA (reference sequence). With V trimmed by 3 bases and J by 8 bases, 15 bases remained unmatched. The CDR3 spells CSARGFDRDLEGYTF. The CDR3 nucleotides are TGCAGTGCTAGGGGATTTGACAGGGACCTTGAGGGCTACACCTTC.

In this sample, this clonotype turned up once. Written as DNA, the CDR3 is TGTGCCTCCCGAGGGGGCGCGGAGAAACTGTTTTTT. This encodes CASRGGAEKLFF. This chain links TRBV28 with TRBJ1-4; 7 bases agree with TRBD1. Trimming cost V 11 bases and J 11 bases; bases outside gene matches: 11. This CDR3 contains 12 residues. Germline loops: CDR1 MDHEN, CDR2 SYDVKM. The variable domain in full, with the rest retrieved from reference TRBV28 and TRBJ1-4, is DVKVTQSSRYLVKRTGEKVFLECVQDMDHENMFWYRQDPGLGLRLIYFSYDVKMKEKGDIPEGYSVSREKKERFSLILESASTNQTSMYLCASRGGAEKLFFGSGTQLSVL.

In this sample, this clonotype turned up many times. The CDR3 region is CASSFGWGQETQYF. As DNA, the CDR3 is TGTGCCAGCAGCTTTGGCTGGGGACAAGAGACCCAGTACTTC. V is TRBV5-6 and J is TRBJ2-5; no clear D. CDR3 length equals 14 residues. Trimming removed 2 bases from V and 2 bases from J, with 10 bases in between. The germline CDR1 and CDR2 sequences are SGHDT and YYEEEE.

V is TRBV7-9 and J is TRBJ2-5, with TRBD2 matching 11 bases. CDR1 and CDR2 (germline): SEHNR, FQNEAQ (reference sequence). Trimming cost V 4 bases and J 4 bases; bases outside gene matches: 5. The CDR3 runs 15 residues. The CDR3 sequence: CASSSRLAGLETQYF. CDR3 nucleotide sequence: TGTGCCAGCAGCTCACGACTAGCGGGACTAGAGACCCAGTACTTC. Full variable domain (missing parts from reference TRBV7-9 and TRBJ2-5): DTGVSQNPRHKITKRGQNVTFRCDPISEHNRLYWYRQTLGQGPEFLTYFQNEAQLEKSRLLSDRFSAERPKGSFSTLEIQRTEQGDSAMYLCASSSRLAGLETQYFGPGTRLLVL.

This clonotype showed up just a few times. This may be a read error: a much more frequent sequence differs by one nucleotide. This sequence joins TRBV20-1 and TRBJ1-6; D is uncertain. The germline gives CDR1 DFQATT, CDR2 SNEGSKA (reference sequence). This CDR3 spans 14 amino acids. The V end was cut by 5 bases, the J end by 8 bases, with 16 bases between. CDR3 DNA: TGCAGTGCTGACACTGGTCCGTGGGATTCACCCCTCCACTTT. Its translation: CSADTGPWDSPLHF.

This clonotype has just a few counts. The CDR3 loop reads CASQSRDRGPLGTYEQYF. The CDR3 nucleotides read TGCGCCAGCCAAAGCCGGGACAGGGGGCCTCTCGGGACCTACGAGCAGTACTTC. The chain combines TRBV5-1 with TRBJ2-7, with 12 bases aligning to TRBD1. CDR3 length: 18 amino acids. With V trimmed by 7 bases and J by 2 bases, 16 bases remained unmatched. Germline CDR1 and CDR2: SGHRS and YFSETQ.

This clonotype was counted many times. The J gene is TRBJ2-1, the V gene TRBV7-8; unclear D gene. Trimming cost V 2 bases and J 10 bases, with 6 bases left between them. This CDR3 has 11 residues. The germline gives CDR1 SGHVS, CDR2 FQNEAQ. Here the CDR3 reads CASSLFREQFF. The CDR3 DNA is TGTGCCAGCAGCTTATTTCGGGAGCAGTTCTTC. The full variable domain, rest sourced from reference TRBV7-8 and TRBJ2-1, is GAGVSQSPRYKVAKRGQDVALRCDPISGHVSLFWYQQALGQGPEFLTYFQNEAQLDKSGLPSDRFFAERPEGSVSTLKIQRTQQEDSAVYLCASSLFREQFFGPGTRLTVL.

This clonotype was seen a handful of times. The J gene is TRBJ2-4, the V gene TRBV10-3; D gene uncertain. Germline V gives CDR1 ENHRY, CDR2 SYGVKD. This CDR3 has 11 amino acids. V was shortened by 3 bases and J by 7 bases, with 4 bases between the two germline ends. As DNA, the CDR3 is TGTGCCATCAGTGACGGGAACATTCAGTACTTC. Its translation: CAISDGNIQYF.